This TCR beta chain was captured by sequencing in a study of blood T cell repertoires in COVID-19. In the study overall: Resolution of symptoms, clearance, or two negative PCRs was present in recovered Cohort 3 donors. Whether acute or convalescent, the COVID-19 samples came from the United States, Italy and Spain. Nucleic acid was either cDNA or gDNA, and it came from T cells, B-cell-depleted T cells, or PBMCs.

Only a few counts were recorded for this clone. This CDR3 is also generated by other DNA sequences in the sample. V was trimmed by 3 bases and J by 0 bases, leaving 12 bases between them. The germline CDR1 and CDR2 sequences are SGHRS and YFSETQ. The CDR3 loop spans 16 amino acids. The repertoire was sequenced with immunoSEQ multiplex PCR; TCRdb's copy has only in-frame clones and lacks some. The sample contains about 360,000 clones, 70% to 90% of which appear only once. The chain carries TRBV5-1 and TRBJ1-4, with D possibly matching TRBD1 (6 bases). The TCR was taken from a man aged 35-49 years in a cohort exposed to, infected with or recovered from COVID-19 (not recorded which). The sequencing input was PBMCs or T cells enriched from blood (not recorded which). The CDR3 DNA reads as TGCGCCAGCAGCTCTGGACAGAGCACAACTAATGAAAAACTGTTTTTT. Amino acids: CASSSGQSTTNEKLFF.